The 9 T cell receptor beta chains listed next were all sequenced from one sample in a study of T cell repertoires in cytomegalovirus infection. Antigens for these TCRs are unknown. TCRdb re-derived calls from the reads in MiXCR, one entry per CDR3 protein. The sample carries around 500,000 distinct CDR3 sequences, about 39% recorded once. The sequenced sample was cultured PBMCs, obtained from culture after CMV antigen stimulation. Every receptor here comes from a human donor in good health (CMV status not recorded). Some clones in this sample may be carry-over from other donors' samples.

There are many counts of this clonotype. The V gene is TRBV7-2, the J gene TRBJ1-2; 8 positions match TRBD1. V was pared by 5 bases and J by 6 bases, with 8 bases of the junction left unmatched. The CDR3 loop spans 14 amino acids. Germline V lookup: CDR1 SGHTA, CDR2 FQGNSA. The CDR3 sequence is CASSPGQGRDGYTF. DNA for the CDR3: TGTGCCAGCAGCCCCGGACAGGGTAGGGATGGCTACACCTTC.

This clonotype was observed at least ten times. V usage is TRBV7-2 and J usage is TRBJ2-2; 9 bases are a match to TRBD1. The CDR3 runs 14 residues. Trimming at V came to 3 bases and at J to 6 bases, leaving 2 bases not matched to a gene. CDR1 and CDR2 from the germline V gene are SGHTA and FQGNSA. The CDR3 coding sequence is TGTGCCAGCAGCTTCCGACAGGGGGCCGGGGAGCTGTTTTTT. This sequence encodes CASSFRQGAGELFF. Based on the CDR3 plus reference TRBV7-2 and TRBJ2-2, the full variable domain is GAGVSQSPSNKVTEKGKDVELRCDPISGHTALYWYRQSLGQGLEFLIYFQGNSAPDKSGLPSDRFSAERTGGSVSTLTIQRTQQEDSAVYLCASSFRQGAGELFFGEGSRLTVL.

The chain has TRBV2 and TRBJ2-5, with 11 bases matching TRBD1. CDR1 is SNHLY and CDR2 is FYNNEI in the germline V gene. J was trimmed by 2 bases and V by 6 bases; bases with no gene match: 5. This CDR3 has 15 residues. The CDR3 bases are TGTGCCAGCAGGGGGACAGGGGGAAGTCAAGAGACCCAGTACTTC. Translation gives CASRGTGGSQETQYF.

This clonotype was counted at least ten times. V usage is TRBV7-8 and J usage is TRBJ2-3, with 11 positions matching TRBD2. With V trimmed by 5 bases and J by 3 bases, 7 bases remained unmatched. This CDR3 has 16 residues. CDR1 SGHVS and CDR2 FQNEAQ come from the germline V gene. CDR3 in amino acids: CASSPLSGRATDTQYF. CDR3 sequence (DNA): TGTGCCAGCAGCCCCCTTAGCGGGAGGGCAACAGATACGCAGTATTTT.

The chain joins TRBV10-3 to TRBJ2-1; the D gene is possibly TRBD2 (6 bases). The V end was cut by 10 bases, the J end by 8 bases, with 24 bases between. CDR1 is ENHRY, CDR2 SYGVKD, per germline. The CDR3 covers 15 residues. The CDR3 bases are TGTGCCACCCACGCGACTAGGACCGCTCGGGATGAGCAGTTCTTC. This codes for CATHATRTARDEQFF.

The gene calls are TRBV6-5 and TRBJ2-1, with TRBD2 matching 8 bases. V lost 0 bases to trimming and J lost 10 bases; unmatched junction nucleotides: 8. The CDR3 spans 15 residues. In germline, CDR1 is MNHEY, CDR2 SVGAGI. CDR3 protein: CASSYSQGLAGEQFF. In DNA form, the CDR3 reads TGTGCCAGCAGTTACTCCCAAGGACTAGCAGGCGAGCAGTTCTTC.

This clonotype is a singleton in its sample. An end of the junction does not agree with germline; a read error may underlie this. The chain combines TRBV4-1 with TRBJ2-7; tentatively, D is TRBD2 (6 bases). CDR3 size: 15 residues. Germline V gene sequence: CDR1 MGHRA, CDR2 YSYEKL. CDR3 DNA: TGCGCCAGCAGGCAAGAGGTAGCGGTGGGCTACGAGCAGTACTTC. Translated: CASRQEVAVGYEQYF.

This clonotype was picked up many times. V gene TRBV7-9 combines with J gene TRBJ2-1; D call uncertain. Trimming cost V 5 bases and J 2 bases, with 7 bases left between them. Germline V lookup: CDR1 SEHNR, CDR2 FQNEAQ (reference sequence). This CDR3 spans 13 amino acids. The CDR3 is CASSPGPYNEQFF. The CDR3 nucleotides read TGTGCCAGCAGCCCCGGGCCCTACAATGAGCAGTTCTTC.

This clonotype showed up just once. An end of the junction differs from the germline gene, which may be a read error. J is TRBJ2-3 and V is TRBV7-2; the match to TRBD2 covers 10 bases. The CDR3 consists of 16 residues. The germline gives CDR1 SGHTA, CDR2 FQGNSA. The CDR3 region is CASSLASGGWGDTKYF. The CDR3 DNA sequence: TGTGCCAGCAGCTTAGCTAGCGGGGGGTGGGGAGATACGAAGTATTTT.